The sequence of this T cell receptor beta chain was determined in a study of a mutant IDH1 vaccine in newly diagnosed glioma. Study-level background: Vaccine dosing followed radiotherapy by 4-6 weeks, or accompanied temozolomide cycles. Most patients had radiochemotherapy with temozolomide before enrollment; others had one alone.

Time point denoted: week 11, during vaccination. The content of each vaccine dose was 300 ug of mutant IDH1 20-mer peptide, and topical imiquimod accompanied it. Donors' newly diagnosed IDH1-mutant WHO grade 3 or 4 astrocytomas lacked nuclear ATRX. V lost 0 bases, J lost 5 bases, and 17 bases lay in between. CDR1 and CDR2 (germline): MNHEY, SMNVEV (reference sequence). CDR3 length equals 16 residues. Sequencing was performed with immunoSEQ multiplex PCR; in TCRdb, only in-frame clones are kept and a portion is missing. The sample contains around 130,000 clones, just under 80% of which appear only once. This clone appeared once. Its antigen is unidentified.

The chain links TRBV27 to TRBJ2-7; D remains unclear. This TCR came from a man aged 35 to 55 with glioma. Sample: PBMCs, taken from a glioma patient whose treatment included an IDH1 peptide vaccine. CDR3 in amino acids: CASSLSPGSARNEQYF. As DNA, the CDR3 is TGTGCCAGCAGTTTATCGCCCGGGTCAGCCAGAAACGAGCAGTACTTC.